This T cell receptor (beta chain) appears in the sequencing data of a study of T cell responses to AZD1222 COVID-19 vaccine. Study observations and caveats: Spike-specific TCR breadth rose after two AZD1222 doses, and depth rose as well. Among spike-specific TCRs, nearly half reportedly target unmutated variant regions.

Note on this clone: What it binds is not known. This same CDR3 is encoded by further DNA sequences in the sample.

There are 14 residues in the CDR3. Germline CDR1 reads MNHEY; CDR2 reads SMNVEV (reference sequence). The V gene end was trimmed by 5 bases and the J gene end by 3 bases; junction bases not matched to a gene: 5. Clones were sequenced by immunoSEQ multiplex PCR, and TCRdb holds only the in-frame ones, with some missing. The sample consists of over 150,000 clones, under 95% of them appearing once. The material sequenced was peripheral blood, taken on day 0 of AZD1222 vaccination. The chain combines TRBV27 with TRBJ2-7; 9 nucleotides match TRBD1. The receptor's source is an adult in good health. The CDR3, as DNA: TGTGCCAGCAGTCTACAGGGGGCGAACTACGAGCAGTACTTC. It yields the protein CASSLQGANYEQYF.